This T cell receptor beta chain was sequenced for a study of blood T cell repertoires in COVID-19 (TCRdb year 2020). Broadly, across the study: Samples from collaborators originated in the United States, Italy and Spain and spanned both the acute and convalescent phases of COVID-19. The prospective study material was composed of cDNA or gDNA derived from T cells, B-cell-depleted T cells, or PBMCs. The dataset comprised deeply sampled blood TCRbeta repertoires from subjects exposed to, actively infected with, or recovered from COVID-19. The repertoires were released in a freely available public database meant as a resource for research on the immune response to SARS-CoV-2. Samples were obtained from the ongoing ImmuneRACE study (first 160 participants) and from over 1,000 subjects provided by 6 global collaborators. Sample metadata almost always included a de-identified subject ID, COVID-19 status, age in years and sex. Where available, HLA class I and class II types were taken from metadata supplied by the sample provider and were not determined by assay-based typing. Overall results and qualifications from the work: How much clinical and demographic metadata was included differed by source and by participant, and the metadata was provided uncurated.

TCRbeta CDR3 regions were amplified from genomic DNA using the immunoSEQ Assay, a bias-controlled multiplex PCR. Concerning the study's data processing: The number of nucleated cells in each sample was estimated from the amplification of reference gene primers within the assay. To quantify the absolute abundance of each unique TCRbeta CDR3 rearrangement, sequence reads were collapsed and filtered. For each sample, productive Simpson clonality was calculated as the square root of Simpson's diversity index across productive rearrangements. Entries here come from immuneACCESS through TCRdb and include only in-frame sequences with V and J called. Some clones fail to appear in such tables; in the studies checked, an unresolved V gene covers under half of the shortfall, and the cause of the remainder is unknown. The DNA gave D and trimming, while V, J and clone size come from that table. Within this sample are about 270,000 clones, with about four fifths of them counted one time only. The leading ten clones occupy more than 1.1% of the sample.

As regards this clone: Its antigen specificity is not known. No base quality values were provided; no much bigger clone lies one nucleotide off.

In Seattle, one collaborating source enrolled patients while the infection was active and tracked those patients longitudinally over the course of disease. Whole blood was collected in K2EDTA tubes by collaborating institutions according to the institutions' own protocols. Collaborator samples were shipped for TCRbeta analysis as frozen whole blood, isolated PBMCs, or DNA extracted from either sample type. The CDR3 covers 16 residues, taking in both the cysteine and the phenylalanine. CDR3 DNA is the only sequence kept; it has 48 bases, read in frame from the first base. The sequence joins TRBV21-1 to TRBJ1-1; TRBD1 was called by the table and not checked on the DNA. TRBV21-1 is noted as a pseudogene. This clonotype was obtained from a human donor with COVID-19, enrolled during active disease. The donor label of this sample is uncertain. The sample consisted of peripheral blood. The bases are TGTGCCAGCAGCCCCCGTCGCACAGGGCCCTACACTGAAGCTTTCTTT. Its protein is CASSPRRTGPYTEAFF.